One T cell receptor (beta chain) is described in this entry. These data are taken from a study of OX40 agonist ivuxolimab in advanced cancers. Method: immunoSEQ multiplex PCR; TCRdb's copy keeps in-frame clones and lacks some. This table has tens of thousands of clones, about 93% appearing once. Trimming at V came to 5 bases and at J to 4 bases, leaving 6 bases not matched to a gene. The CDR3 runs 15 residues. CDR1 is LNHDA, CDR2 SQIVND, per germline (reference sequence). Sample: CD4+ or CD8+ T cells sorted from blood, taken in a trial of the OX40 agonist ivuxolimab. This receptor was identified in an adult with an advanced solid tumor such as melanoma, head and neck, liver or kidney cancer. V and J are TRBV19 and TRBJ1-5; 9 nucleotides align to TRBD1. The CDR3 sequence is CASSPLDRGNQPQHF. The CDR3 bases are TGTGCCAGTAGTCCCCTGGACAGGGGTAATCAGCCCCAGCATTTT.